These T cell receptor beta chains were read from a single sample in a study of T cell responses to AZD1222 COVID-19 vaccine. The assay was immunoSEQ multiplex PCR, and TCRdb's table has in-frame clones only and misses some. The sample has under 150,000 clones, under 95% seen once. The material sequenced was peripheral blood, taken on day 0 of AZD1222 vaccination. These receptors were obtained from an adult in good health. Each CDR3 is given without its conserved first and last residue. The order of the fields is V gene, J gene, CDR3 protein.

TRBV4-2,TRBJ1-5,ASSQDVENRVNQPQH
TRBV15,TRBJ2-1,ATSRPLGVITEQF
TRBV29-1,TRBJ1-1,SAKAPGTVIMNTEAF
TRBV29-1,TRBJ2-5,SVEDWDSRRRETQY
TRBV5-1,TRBJ2-5,ASSWIAGVGETQY
TRBV18,TRBJ1-1,ASSNGALVYSEAF
TRBV5-5,TRBJ2-7,ASSFLTSQGEQY
TRBV3-1/TRBV3-2,TRBJ2-1,ASSRTGYNEQF
TRBV5-1,TRBJ2-1,ASKLAGGREQF
TRBV7-2,TRBJ2-7,ASSRTSGIRRNPYEQY
TRBV9,TRBJ1-2,ASSEPRGHGYT
TRBV14,TRBJ1-2,ASSQDWTTDYYGYT
TRBV10-2,TRBJ1-3,ASTTGNLNTIY
TRBV28,TRBJ2-7,ASSLFQGRRYEQY
TRBV24-1,TRBJ1-4,ATSDCKGFHEKLF
TRBV11-1,TRBJ1-2,ASSYRGGRSYT
TRBV7-9,TRBJ1-5,ASSLWDRRNSNQPQH
TRBV13,TRBJ1-3,ASSIRSDGNTIY
TRBV9,TRBJ2-4,ASSYHRGGIQY
TRBV9,TRBJ2-7,ASSEAGGGEQY
TRBV5-5,TRBJ1-1,ASSVERGGATEAF
TRBV11-1,TRBJ2-7,ASSLNPRQGAYEQY
TRBV6-5,TRBJ1-2,ASHPNGGYGYT
TRBV7-9,TRBJ2-2,ASSSTRLAVNTGELF
TRBV6-2/TRBV6-3,TRBJ1-2,ASSLGPSDYGYT
TRBV3-1/TRBV3-2,TRBJ2-7,ASSQDYSEQY
TRBV2,TRBJ2-1,ASSEWLAGDNNEQF
TRBV21-1,TRBJ2-7,ASSKGGLDLFYEQY
TRBV6-2/TRBV6-3,TRBJ1-2,ASRPTTGSNYGYT
TRBV5-1,TRBJ2-1,ASSLEGTGVVEQF
TRBV6-5,TRBJ2-7,ASSNVYEQY
TRBV7-9,TRBJ2-1,ASSLLSGGYNEQF
TRBV6-2/TRBV6-3,TRBJ1-1,ASSPTRNTEAF
TRBV3-1/TRBV3-2,TRBJ1-2,ASSLGELGYGYT
TRBV24-1,TRBJ1-3,ATSDRVRTSGNTIY
TRBV6-1,TRBJ2-5,ASSDRGAWY
TRBV7-9,TRBJ1-6,ASSPSRMEHNSPLH
TRBV15,TRBJ1-4,ATSRVGGSGEKLF
TRBV27,TRBJ2-2,ASSRPGGPNGELF
TRBV3-1/TRBV3-2,TRBJ2-5,ASSQEGAETQY
TRBV7-2,TRBJ2-3,ASSSRPGRDTQY
TRBV7-6,TRBJ2-5,ASSLGVSGGAQETQY
TRBV5-1,TRBJ2-7,ASSATRDGGSYEQY
TRBV19,TRBJ2-7,ASSMDGTGAEQY
TRBV7-2,TRBJ1-1,ASSPGGQGNTEAF
TRBV5-4,TRBJ2-7,ASSHNNRVEQY
TRBV4-1,TRBJ2-7,ASSPAPIVPQGEQY
TRBV6-1,TRBJ2-2,ASSEDPGFAGELF
TRBV9,TRBJ2-7,ASSPPWGQGFYEQY
TRBV10-2,TRBJ2-5,ASSESGGGAGAETQY
TRBV5-1,TRBJ1-1,ASRSTGFTDTEAF
TRBV14,TRBJ2-7,ASSQGQMGYEQY
TRBV27,TRBJ1-2,ASSSGAPGGGAQGYT
TRBV18,TRBJ2-7,ASSQGDRVPYEQY
TRBV1,TRBJ2-1,TSSQDRDRGCYNEQF
TRBV29-1,TRBJ2-5,SVEQGEKTQY
TRBV20-1,TRBJ2-1,SASRPLAALYNEQF
TRBV4-2,TRBJ2-6,ASSQTSMSSGANVLT
TRBV7-3,TRBJ2-5,ASSRALQETQY
TRBV4-2,TRBJ2-3,ASSQTAAADTQY